Listed below are T cell receptor beta chains from one sample, sequenced in a study of T cell responses to AZD1222 COVID-19 vaccine. Generated by immunoSEQ multiplex PCR, the TCRdb table keeps only in-frame clones and is missing some. The table includes 150,000 or so clones, roughly nine tenths detected once. Specimen: peripheral blood, collected on day 0 of AZD1222 vaccination. Source of these receptors: an adult in good health. CDR3s include the opening cysteine and the closing phenylalanine or tryptophan. A D gene is named only where the DNA matches it firmly. Clone size is shown for a subset of rows, as once, few, many or a class of expanded clone.

d_call	v_call	j_call	clone_size	cdr3_aa	cdr3_nt
TRBD2	TRBV11-2	TRBJ2-3	NA	CASSFGGLAERDTQYF	TGTGCCAGCAGCTTCGGGGGACTAGCGGAAAGAGATACGCAGTATTTT
TRBD1	TRBV7-2	TRBJ2-2	NA	CASSLPTGGTGELFF	TGTGCCAGCAGCTTACCGACAGGGGGCACCGGGGAGCTGTTTTTT
TRBD1	TRBV5-1	TRBJ1-1	NA	CASSRSGTGSLNTEAFF	TGCGCCAGCAGCCGATCCGGGACAGGTTCCTTGAACACTGAAGCTTTCTTT
NA	TRBV10-2	TRBJ1-5	NA	CASSESPFGRGGNQPQHF	TGCGCCAGCAGTGAGTCCCCGTTCGGCAGGGGCGGCAATCAGCCCCAGCATTTT
TRBD2	TRBV3-1/TRBV3-2	TRBJ2-3	NA	CASSRKREGVGTDTQYF	TGTGCCAGCAGTCGTAAAAGGGAGGGAGTGGGCACAGATACGCAGTATTTT
NA	TRBV19	TRBJ2-7	NA	CASSTAHPERLYEQYF	TGTGCCAGTAGTACGGCCCACCCGGAGCGGTTGTACGAGCAGTACTTC
TRBD2	TRBV5-1	TRBJ2-3	NA	CASSSGGAVDTQYF	TGCGCCAGCAGTAGCGGGGGGGCCGTGGATACGCAGTATTTT
NA	TRBV4-2	TRBJ2-6	NA	CASSQDLDSGANVLTF	TGTGCCAGCAGCCAAGATTTAGACTCTGGGGCCAACGTCCTGACTTTC
TRBD2	TRBV5-8	TRBJ2-5	NA	CASTWGGLETQYF	TGTGCCAGCACCTGGGGGGGACTAGAGACCCAGTACTTC
NA	TRBV18	TRBJ2-5	NA	CASSPPSSSGETQYF	TGTGCCAGCTCACCACCGTCCTCCTCTGGAGAGACCCAGTACTTC
TRBD1	TRBV2	TRBJ2-7	NA	CASSDHRGSYEQYF	TGTGCCAGCAGTGACCACAGGGGCTCATACGAGCAGTACTTC
NA	TRBV12-3/TRBV12-4	TRBJ1-6	NA	CASTRDFNSPLHF	TGTGCCAGCACCCGGGACTTCAATTCACCCCTCCACTTT
TRBD1	TRBV7-6	TRBJ2-7	NA	CASSYRQGNEQYF	TGTGCCAGCAGCTACCGACAGGGGAACGAGCAGTACTTC
NA	TRBV18	TRBJ2-5	NA	CASSPTGSGETQYF	TGTGCCAGCTCACCTACGGGGTCGGGAGAGACCCAGTACTTC
TRBD1	TRBV5-5	TRBJ1-3	NA	CASRTGDGNTIYF	TGTGCCAGCAGGACAGGGGATGGAAACACCATATATTTT
TRBD1	TRBV5-4	TRBJ1-2	NA	CASSPDRDRGPTFTF	TGTGCCAGCAGCCCGGACCGGGACAGGGGGCCTACCTTCACCTTC
TRBD2	TRBV19	TRBJ2-3	NA	CASSERGVVTDTQYF	TGTGCCAGTAGTGAGCGGGGGGTGGTCACAGATACGCAGTATTTT
NA	TRBV21-1	TRBJ1-2	NA	CASSNGPPRTF	TGTGCCAGCAGCAACGGGCCGCCGAGGACCTTC
NA	TRBV2	TRBJ1-2	NA	CATRTEMEGYTF	TGTGCCACCCGGACAGAGATGGAGGGCTACACCTTC
NA	TRBV2	TRBJ1-2	NA	CASRADRFGGYTF	TGTGCCAGCAGGGCGGACCGTTTCGGGGGCTACACCTTC
NA	TRBV19	TRBJ2-5	NA	CASSNTGLRETQYF	TGTGCCAGTAGTAACACGGGGCTGAGGGAGACCCAGTACTTC
TRBD2	TRBV5-4	TRBJ2-7	NA	CASSLGRGGGYEQYF	TGTGCCAGCAGCTTGGGGCGGGGGGGCGGCTACGAGCAGTACTTC
NA	TRBV7-2	TRBJ1-2	once	CASSPRTVRDYGYTF	TGTGCCAGCAGCCCCCGGACAGTTAGGGACTATGGCTACACCTTC
NA	TRBV13	TRBJ1-4	NA	CASSPDSREKLFF	TGTGCCAGCAGCCCCGACAGCCGGGAAAAACTGTTTTTT
NA	TRBV5-1	TRBJ1-1	NA	CASSLSAGRHTEAFF	TGCGCCAGCAGCTTGTCGGCGGGGAGGCACACTGAAGCTTTCTTT
TRBD2	TRBV15	TRBJ2-2	once	CATSTYWGSGGETGELFF	TGTGCCACCAGCACTTATTGGGGTAGCGGGGGGGAAACCGGGGAGCTGTTTTTT
NA	TRBV7-9	TRBJ1-2	NA	CASSLGGHSGVYGYTF	TGTGCCAGCAGCTTAGGTGGGCACTCAGGGGTCTATGGCTACACCTTC
NA	TRBV5-5	TRBJ1-1	NA	CASSLVGGVTEAFF	TGTGCCAGCAGCTTGGTAGGGGGTGTCACTGAAGCTTTCTTT
NA	TRBV2	TRBJ1-2	NA	CASSGQTGANYGYTF	TGTGCCAGCAGTGGACAGACAGGAGCTAACTATGGCTACACCTTC
TRBD1	TRBV7-3	TRBJ1-1	few	CASRPGTVLVAPETEAFF	TGTGCCAGCAGACCAGGGACAGTTCTTGTTGCGCCCGAGACTGAAGCTTTCTTT
NA	TRBV12-3/TRBV12-4	TRBJ2-1	NA	CAMRGPNPDEQFF	TGTGCCATGAGAGGCCCAAATCCCGATGAGCAGTTCTTC
NA	TRBV7-9	TRBJ1-6	NA	CASRPSGALNNSPLHF	TGTGCCAGCAGGCCATCAGGGGCCCTTAATAATTCACCCCTCCACTTT
NA	TRBV14	TRBJ2-7	NA	CASSQAGQNYEQYF	TGTGCCAGCAGCCAAGCTGGACAGAACTACGAGCAGTACTTC
NA	TRBV7-2	TRBJ2-5	NA	CASSPTPGARTQYF	TGTGCCAGCAGCCCGACTCCGGGGGCTAGGACCCAGTACTTC
NA	TRBV7-2	TRBJ1-6	NA	CASSLFAGANSPLHF	TGTGCCAGCAGCTTATTCGCAGGGGCTAATTCACCCCTCCACTTT